These 17 T cell receptor beta chains were sequenced from one sample in a study of cytomegalovirus exposure and HLA in healthy donors. PCR involved 60 Vbeta and 13 Jbeta primers. Using immunoSEQ multiplex PCR, the repertoire was profiled, and TCRdb retains in-frame clones only, with some absent. The table records about 150,000 clones, about four fifths of them present only once. Material for sequencing was PBMCs. The receptors here all came from a woman in her thirties or forties in good health and CMV-seropositive.

This chain connects TRBV18 to TRBJ2-3, with 9 bases identical to TRBD2. This CDR3 has 15 residues. J was trimmed by 0 bases and V by 4 bases; bases with no gene match: 2. Germline V CDR1 and CDR2: KGHSH, LQKENI. CDR3 DNA sequence: TGTGCCAGCTCACTAGCGGGAGCAAGCACAGATACGCAGTATTTT. Translating gives CASSLAGASTDTQYF. The full variable domain, completed using reference TRBV18 and TRBJ2-3, is NAGVMQNPRHLVRRRGQEARLRCSPMKGHSHVYWYRQLPEEGLKFMVYLQKENIIDESGMPKERFSAEFPKEGPSILRIQQVVRGDSAAYFCASSLAGASTDTQYFGPGTRLTVL.

This clone appeared once. The DNA for the CDR3 is TGTGCCAGCAGCGCTAGCGGGGGCGATAACACCGGGGAGCTGTTTTTT. Protein product: CASSASGGDNTGELFF. This rearrangement joins TRBV2 to TRBJ2-2, with 10 bases aligning to TRBD2. Germline V gene lookup returns CDR1 SNHLY and CDR2 FYNNEI. CDR3 size: 16 residues. The trim removed 6 bases at V and 2 bases at J, leaving 6 bases unmatched.

This clone was seen once. This chain connects TRBV15 to TRBJ2-4, with 8 bases fitting TRBD1. The V gene's germline CDR1 is LNHNV and CDR2 YYDKDF (reference sequence). V was pared by 5 bases and J by 7 bases, with 4 bases of the junction left unmatched. This CDR3 spans 13 amino acids. CDR3 residues: CATSEDRDNIQYF. In nucleotides, the CDR3 is TGTGCCACCAGCGAGGACAGGGATAACATTCAGTACTTC.

This clone was picked up a small number of times. The V and J genes are TRBV28 and TRBJ2-7; 9 bases are shared with TRBD1. The CDR3 contains 14 residues. With V trimmed by 6 bases and J by 6 bases, 9 bases remained unmatched. The germline CDR1 and CDR2 sequences are MDHEN and SYDVKM. CDR3 protein: CASRTGTGNLEQYF. The CDR3 nucleotides read TGTGCCAGCAGGACCGGGACAGGGAACCTCGAGCAGTACTTC.

This clone is a singleton in its sample. The V and J genes are TRBV10-3 and TRBJ2-1, with TRBD2 matching 12 bases. Germline loops: CDR1 ENHRY, CDR2 SYGVKD. Trimming took 8 bases from V and 9 from J; bases not matched to a gene: 5. The CDR3 runs 13 residues. The CDR3: CAIGGTSGSEQFF. CDR3 sequence (DNA): TGTGCCATCGGTGGGACTAGCGGGTCTGAGCAGTTCTTC.

The chain combines TRBV28 with TRBJ2-7; TRBD2 matches at 13 bases. V lost 7 bases to trimming and J lost 4 bases; unmatched junction nucleotides: 4. CDR1 and CDR2 (germline): MDHEN, SYDVKM. The CDR3 totals 14 residues. The CDR3 region has the DNA TGTGCCAGCACCCCGACTAGCGGGAGGTACGAGCAGTACTTC. Amino acids: CASTPTSGRYEQYF. The full variable domain, in which reference TRBV28 and TRBJ2-7 provide the parts outside the CDR3, is DVKVTQSSRYLVKRTGEKVFLECVQDMDHENMFWYRQDPGLGLRLIYFSYDVKMKEKGDIPEGYSVSREKKERFSLILESASTNQTSMYLCASTPTSGRYEQYFGPGTRLTVT.

This chain joins TRBV7-9 and TRBJ2-7; 11 bases match TRBD2. Per germline, CDR1 SEHNR and CDR2 FQNEAQ (reference sequence). This CDR3 comprises 17 residues. Trimming removed 5 bases from V and 0 bases from J; junction bases left unmatched: 9. CDR3 DNA sequence: TGTGCCAGCAGCCCCTTCCGGGGACTAGCGGCCTCCTACGAGCAGTACTTC. It encodes CASSPFRGLAASYEQYF. The variable domain in full, with the rest retrieved from reference TRBV7-9 and TRBJ2-7, is DTGVSQNPRHKITKRGQNVTFRCDPISEHNRLYWYRQTLGQGPEFLTYFQNEAQLEKSRLLSDRFSAERPKGSFSTLEIQRTEQGDSAMYLCASSPFRGLAASYEQYFGPGTRLTVT.

The CDR3 loop is CALQEANTEAFF. CDR3 DNA: TGTGCCTTACAGGAAGCGAACACTGAAGCTTTCTTT. This chain joins TRBV30 and TRBJ1-1; perhaps TRBD1 as D (5 bases). The germline V and J ends were trimmed by 7 bases and 1 base, with 10 bases remaining between them. The CDR3 contains 12 residues. Germline CDR1 GTSNPN, CDR2 SVGIG (reference sequence).

V usage is TRBV7-9 and J usage is TRBJ2-5, with a weak D call TRBD2 (6 bases). Trimming stripped 4 bases from V and 5 bases from J, with 14 bases between. The germline V gene encodes CDR1 SEHNR and CDR2 FQNEAQ (reference sequence). CDR3 length: 14 residues. CDR3 nucleotides: TGTGCCAGCAGCTCCCTAGAGGCGGGGGAGACCCAGTACTTC. This gives the protein CASSSLEAGETQYF.

V is TRBV5-6 and J is TRBJ1-1; D possibly corresponds to TRBD1 (6 bases). The germline V and J ends were trimmed by 2 bases and 4 bases, with 12 bases remaining between them. Germline values: CDR1 SGHDT, CDR2 YYEEEE. CDR3 length equals 14 residues. The chain's CDR3 is CASSLPTGFTEAFF. In DNA, the CDR3 is TGTGCCAGCAGCTTACCCACAGGGTTCACTGAAGCTTTCTTT.

The rearrangement links TRBV7-3 to TRBJ2-1; TRBD2 aligns across 8 bases. Losses at the gene ends were 3 bases for V and 8 bases for J; bases not matched to a gene: 6. Germline values: CDR1 SGHTA, CDR2 FQGTGA. The CDR3 has 14 residues. Here the CDR3 DNA reads TGTGCCAGCAGCTTGGGCGGGGGGTCACATGAGCAGTTCTTC. It translates to CASSLGGGSHEQFF.

V usage is TRBV7-2 and J usage is TRBJ2-1; TRBD2 matches at 12 bases. With V trimmed by 2 bases and J by 2 bases, 10 bases remained unmatched. The V gene's germline CDR1 is SGHTA and CDR2 FQGNSA. CDR3 length: 19 residues. For the CDR3, the DNA is TGTGCCAGCAGCTTATTCTCGCTAGCGGGGGGGCTAACCTACAATGAGCAGTTCTTC. It codes for CASSLFSLAGGLTYNEQFF.

The J gene is TRBJ1-1, the V gene TRBV27, with 7 positions matching TRBD1. The CDR3 totals 14 residues. With 4 bases clipped from V and 1 base from J, the junction kept 3 bases outside the gene matches. Germline CDR1 is MNHEY and CDR2 is SMNVEV (reference sequence). The CDR3 nucleotides read TGTGCCAGCAGTTACCGACAGGGGAACACTGAAGCTTTCTTT. It is translated as CASSYRQGNTEAFF.

The V call is TRBV6-5, the J call TRBJ1-1, with 8 bases identical to TRBD1. The ends lost 6 bases at V and 0 bases at J; junction bases unmatched: 3. The CDR3 totals 14 residues. Germline V CDR1 and CDR2: MNHEY, SVGAGI. As DNA, the CDR3 is TGTGCCAGCAGCTCGGGACAGGTGAACACTGAAGCTTTCTTT. Translated, it gives CASSSGQVNTEAFF.

J is TRBJ2-3 and V is TRBV5-1; 7 bases align to TRBD2. Germline V CDR1 and CDR2: SGHRS, YFSETQ. V gave up 0 bases and J gave up 0 bases; unmatched junction bases: 16. The CDR3 consists of 20 residues. The CDR3 is CASSLALAESLTGSTDTQYF. CDR3 DNA sequence: TGCGCCAGCAGCTTGGCCCTAGCGGAGTCACTTACCGGTAGCACAGATACGCAGTATTTT.

The chain combines TRBV5-8 with TRBJ2-5, with TRBD2 identical over 9 bases. With 0 bases clipped from V and 4 bases from J, the junction kept 10 bases outside the gene matches. The CDR3 is made up of 17 amino acids. CDR1 SGHTS and CDR2 YDEGEE come from the germline V gene. The DNA of the CDR3 is TGTGCCAGCAGCTTGGCTGGCGGGGGGGCCCGAGGAGAGACCCAGTACTTC. Amino acids: CASSLAGGGARGETQYF.

The chain is built from TRBV18 and TRBJ1-1; 7 positions agree with TRBD1. This CDR3 contains 14 residues. With 4 bases clipped from V and 3 bases from J, the junction kept 5 bases outside the gene matches. Looked up from germline, CDR1 is KGHSH and CDR2 is LQKENI. This CDR3 reads CASSLDREYTEAFF. In nucleotides, the CDR3 is TGTGCCAGCTCACTAGACAGGGAATACACTGAAGCTTTCTTT.